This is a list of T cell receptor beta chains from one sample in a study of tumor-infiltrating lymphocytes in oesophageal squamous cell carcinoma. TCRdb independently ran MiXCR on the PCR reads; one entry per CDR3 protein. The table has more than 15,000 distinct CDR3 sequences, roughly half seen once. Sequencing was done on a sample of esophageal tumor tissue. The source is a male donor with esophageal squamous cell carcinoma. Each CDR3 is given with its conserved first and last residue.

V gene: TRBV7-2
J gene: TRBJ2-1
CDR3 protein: CASSLAHRTRGPYNEQFF

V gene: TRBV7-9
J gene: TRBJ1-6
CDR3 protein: CASSRKAGTENSPLHF

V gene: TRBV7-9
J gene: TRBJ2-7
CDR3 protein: CASSPRVSYEQYF

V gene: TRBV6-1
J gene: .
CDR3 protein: CASSGRDRGLWGETQYF

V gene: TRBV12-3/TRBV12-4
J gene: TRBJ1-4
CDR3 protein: CASSWGRELATNEKLFF

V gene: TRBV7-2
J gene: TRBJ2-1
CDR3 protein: CASSLGTSGSDEQFF

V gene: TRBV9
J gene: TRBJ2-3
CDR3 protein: CASSLRTGITDTQYF

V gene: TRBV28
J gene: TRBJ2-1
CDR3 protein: CATRKGTENNEQFF

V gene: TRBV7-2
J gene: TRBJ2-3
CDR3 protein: CASSPLAGVVGTQYF

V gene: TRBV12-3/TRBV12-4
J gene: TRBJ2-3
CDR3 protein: CASSYQRSTDTQYF

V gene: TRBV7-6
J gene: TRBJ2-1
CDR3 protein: CASSSSKLEQFF

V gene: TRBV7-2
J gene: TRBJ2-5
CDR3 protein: CASSLMAGGRDQETQYF

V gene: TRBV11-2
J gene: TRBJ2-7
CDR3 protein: CASSFDRFSYEQYF

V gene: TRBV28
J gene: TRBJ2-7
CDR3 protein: CASIGREAAADEQYF

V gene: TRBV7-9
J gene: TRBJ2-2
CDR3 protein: CASSFPRTPTPGSCFF